Below are 22 T cell receptor beta chains sequenced from a single sample in a study of blood T cell repertoires in COVID-19. Sequenced by immunoSEQ multiplex PCR; TCRdb stores in-frame clones only, minus some. The sample lists some 290,000 clones; 85% to 90% were seen once. What was sequenced was peripheral blood. The receptors stem from a woman in her 40s with COVID-19, enrolled during active disease.

This clone was observed a handful of times. J is TRBJ1-4 and V is TRBV3-1 (or the pseudogene TRBV3-2); a possible D gene is TRBD1 (5 bases). CDR1 is LGHDT and CDR2 is YNNKEL in the germline V gene (reference sequence). The CDR3 sequence is 16 residues long. The V and J ends lost 3 bases and 8 bases respectively, with 19 bases between them. The CDR3 DNA is TGTGCCAGCAGCCATCGACCCCAGGGACTAAGGGAAAAACTGTTTTTT. Protein: CASSHRPQGLREKLFF.

The chain carries TRBV11-2 and TRBJ2-6; D is unresolved. Germline V gene data show CDR1 as SGHAT and CDR2 as FQNNGV. The V and J ends lost 0 bases and 1 base respectively, with 16 bases between them. There are 19 residues in the CDR3. The CDR3 sequence: CASSLDHPGFLSGANVLTF. The CDR3 DNA reads TGTGCCAGCAGCTTAGATCATCCCGGGTTCCTTTCTGGGGCCAACGTCCTGACTTTC. Variable domain in full (rest from reference TRBV11-2 and TRBJ2-6): EAGVAQSPRYKIIEKRQSVAFWCNPISGHATLYWYQQILGQGPKLLIQFQNNGVVDDSQLPKDRFSAERLKGVDSTLKIQPAKLEDSAVYLCASSLDHPGFLSGANVLTFGAGSRLTVL.

The chain recombines TRBV7-2 with TRBJ1-4, with TRBD1 matching over 9 bases. V shed 5 bases and J 14 bases; nucleotides not matched to a gene: 12. There are 14 residues in the CDR3. CDR1 and CDR2 from the germline V gene are SGHTA and FQGNSA. The CDR3 sequence is CASSPLIGTGRLFF. CDR3 bases: TGTGCCAGCAGCCCACTCATCGGGACAGGGAGGCTGTTTTTT.

The chain joins TRBV20-1 to TRBJ1-5, with a tentative D call TRBD1 (5 bases). The CDR3 is made up of 11 amino acids. CDR1 DFQATT and CDR2 SNEGSKA come from the germline V gene (reference sequence). With 5 bases removed from V and 7 bases from J, the gap between germline ends came to 9 bases. CDR3 bases: TGCAGTGCTGCGGACATCCAGCCCCAGCATTTT. Its translation is CSAADIQPQHF.

The chain joins TRBV5-1 to TRBJ2-3; 7 positions match TRBD1. CDR1 is SGHRS and CDR2 is YFSETQ in the germline V gene. V lost 0 bases to trimming and J lost 0 bases; unmatched junction nucleotides: 7. The CDR3 consists of 17 residues. As DNA, the CDR3 is TGCGCCAGCAGCTTGGGGGTAAGGGGGCCGAGCACAGATACGCAGTATTTT. Protein: CASSLGVRGPSTDTQYF.

This chain links TRBV18 with TRBJ1-3; the D gene is possibly TRBD1 (5 bases). The CDR3 loop spans 16 amino acids. Germline values: CDR1 KGHSH, CDR2 LQKENI. V was pared by 0 bases and J by 3 bases, with 12 bases between. The CDR3 here is CASSPPSGFGGNTIYF. In DNA form, the CDR3 reads TGTGCCAGCTCACCACCTTCAGGGTTTGGTGGAAACACCATATATTTT.

The chain couples TRBV5-1 to TRBJ1-1, with TRBD1 matching 10 bases. The CDR3 length is 17 residues. Germline lookup yields CDR1 SGHRS and CDR2 YFSETQ. V was pared by 2 bases and J by 4 bases, with 11 bases of the junction left unmatched. The CDR3 region is CASSFLRQGAMGTEAFF. Here the CDR3 DNA reads TGCGCCAGCAGCTTTCTTCGACAGGGGGCAATGGGCACTGAAGCTTTCTTT.

This clone was seen just once. The rearrangement joins TRBV7-8 to TRBJ1-5, with 8 bases fitting TRBD1. The V gene's germline CDR1 is SGHVS and CDR2 FQNEAQ. The V and J ends lost 6 bases and 0 bases, in that order; junction bases with no gene match: 4. The CDR3 sequence is 15 residues long. This CDR3 is CASRPTGDSNQPQHF. The CDR3 DNA follows: TGTGCCAGCAGGCCGACAGGGGATAGCAATCAGCCCCAGCATTTT. Full variable domain (remainder filled in from reference TRBV7-8 and TRBJ1-5): GAGVSQSPRYKVAKRGQDVALRCDPISGHVSLFWYQQALGQGPEFLTYFQNEAQLDKSGLPSDRFFAERPEGSVSTLKIQRTQQEDSAVYLCASRPTGDSNQPQHFGDGTRLSIL.

The V and J genes are TRBV5-5 and TRBJ2-1, with 13 nucleotides matching TRBD2. V shed 4 bases and J 8 bases; nucleotides not matched to a gene: 9. The CDR3 runs to 16 residues. CDR1 and CDR2 from the germline V gene are SGHKS and YYEKEE (reference sequence). CDR3 in DNA: TGTGCCAGCAGCCCGGGGACTAGCGGGAATTTACATGAGCAGTTCTTC. This encodes CASSPGTSGNLHEQFF.

The genes are TRBV18 and TRBJ2-5, with 10 nucleotides matching TRBD2. The CDR3 totals 17 residues. With V trimmed by 1 base and J by 5 bases, 10 bases remained unmatched. Germline CDR1 reads KGHSH; CDR2 reads LQKENI. The CDR3 here is CASSPLASGGYKETQYF. In nucleotides, the CDR3 is TGTGCCAGCTCACCACTTGCTAGCGGGGGTTACAAGGAGACCCAGTACTTC.

This chain connects TRBV28 to TRBJ2-1; D is ambiguous. The CDR3 is made up of 13 amino acids. V was clipped by 3 bases and J by 3 bases, with 6 bases between them. CDR1 is MDHEN, CDR2 SYDVKM, per germline. The CDR3 here is CASSFQVYNEQFF. The CDR3 DNA is TGTGCCAGCAGTTTTCAGGTCTACAATGAGCAGTTCTTC.

This clone appeared once. The chain uses TRBV12-3 or TRBV12-4 and TRBJ1-2, with TRBD1 matching 8 bases. The CDR3 consists of 13 residues. V lost 3 bases and J lost 8; bases outside the gene matches: 5. The CDR3 region is CASSLGTGGGYTF. Written as DNA, the CDR3 is TGTGCCAGCAGTTTGGGGACAGGTGGAGGCTACACCTTC.

The chain links TRBV6-1 to TRBJ2-7, with D maybe TRBD1 (6 bases). Trimming cost V 2 bases and J 4 bases, with 9 bases left between them. From germline, CDR1 is MNHNS and CDR2 SASEGT. This CDR3 region has 13 residues. CDR3 sequence reads: CASSEWGPYEQYF. CDR3 nucleotide sequence: TGTGCCAGCAGTGAATGGGGGCCTTACGAGCAGTACTTC.

The chain joins TRBV30 to TRBJ1-2; no clear D. Germline V gene sequence: CDR1 GTSNPN, CDR2 SVGIG (reference sequence). V lost 1 base and J lost 4, with 7 bases in between. This CDR3 comprises 12 residues. For the CDR3, the DNA is TGTGCCTGGAGTGACGGAGGCTATGGCTACACCTTC. This gives the protein CAWSDGGYGYTF.

In this sample, this clone turned up once. This sequence joins TRBV19 and TRBJ1-1; 7 nucleotides match TRBD1. This CDR3 is 14 amino acids long. V lost 3 bases and J lost 0; bases outside the gene matches: 1. From germline, CDR1 is LNHDA and CDR2 SQIVND (reference sequence). Here the CDR3 DNA reads TGTGCCAGTAGTATGACAGGGCTGAACACTGAAGCTTTCTTT. Protein: CASSMTGLNTEAFF.

In its sample, this clone was seen once. The chain combines TRBV30 with TRBJ2-1; 9 bases fit TRBD2. The CDR3 extends over 14 amino acids. After removal of 0 bases from V and 4 bases from J, the junction contained 1 base not matched to a gene. Germline loops: CDR1 GTSNPN, CDR2 SVGIG (reference sequence). In nucleotides, the CDR3 is TGTGCCTGGAGTGTAAGCGGGGGGTACAATGAGCAGTTCTTC. Translation: CAWSVSGGYNEQFF.

The chain is built from TRBV30 and TRBJ2-2; D gene ambiguous. The germline gives CDR1 GTSNPN, CDR2 SVGIG (reference sequence). V lost 3 bases to trimming and J lost 1 base, with 6 bases between them. The CDR3 spans 13 residues. In nucleotides, the CDR3 is TGTGCCTGGAGAGCTGAGAACACCGGGGAGCTGTTTTTT. This sequence encodes CAWRAENTGELFF.

The CDR3 region is CASKLLAGGPDTQYF. The CDR3, as DNA: TGTGCCAGTAAACTACTAGCGGGAGGGCCGGATACGCAGTATTTT. The chain has TRBV19 and TRBJ2-3; TRBD2 matches at 13 bases. CDR3 length equals 15 residues. Trimming cost V 7 bases and J 6 bases; bases outside gene matches: 7. CDR1 and CDR2 from the germline V gene are LNHDA and SQIVND (reference sequence).

This clone was counted between two and nine times. V usage is TRBV9 and J usage is TRBJ2-1; 15 bases map to TRBD2. The CDR3 runs 17 residues. The junction had 6 bases not matched to a gene; V was cut back by 2 bases and J by 6 bases. Looked up from germline, CDR1 is SGDLS and CDR2 is YYNGEE. CDR3 loop: CASSVLGLAGGRNEQFF. The CDR3 DNA is TGTGCCAGCAGCGTTTTGGGACTAGCGGGGGGCCGCAATGAGCAGTTCTTC.

The chain carries TRBV18 and TRBJ1-6, with D possibly being TRBD1 (5 bases). CDR1 is KGHSH and CDR2 is LQKENI in the germline V gene. The CDR3 is made up of 17 amino acids. Between the trimmed V and J ends, which lost 3 bases and 5 bases, there was a span of 17 bases. CDR3 DNA: TGTGCCAGCTCACCCCAGCCTCAGGGTGTTAATAATTCACCCCTCCACTTT. It is translated as CASSPQPQGVNNSPLHF.

The CDR3 is CASSVAGIPIYGYTF. CDR3 nucleotides: TGTGCCAGCAGTGTTGCAGGGATACCAATTTATGGCTACACCTTC. J is TRBJ1-2 and V is TRBV28, with D possibly matching TRBD1 (5 bases). Trimming took off 5 bases at V and 5 bases at J, with 18 bases between the two ends. CDR1 is MDHEN, CDR2 SYDVKM, per germline. The CDR3 length is 15 residues.

The chain combines TRBV3-1 (or the pseudogene TRBV3-2) with TRBJ2-7; tentatively, D is TRBD2 (6 bases). This CDR3 has 12 residues. Germline CDR1 LGHDT, CDR2 YNNKEL (reference sequence). Trimming took 2 bases from V and 7 from J, leaving 9 bases between them. CDR3 coding DNA: TGTGCCAGCAGCCAACGGGGGAGGGAGCAGTACTTC. It translates to CASSQRGREQYF.